This T cell receptor beta chain was found in a study of Ad26.COV2.S vaccination and SARS-CoV-2 variants (dated by TCRdb to the early 2020s). About the full investigation: The specificity and breadth of SARS-CoV-2-reactive T cell receptors after Ad26.COV2.S vaccination were assessed by TCRbeta repertoire sequencing. A total of around 32 samples were included in the TCR-sequenced set, comprising around 19 Ad26.COV2.S vaccine recipients, 5 placebo recipients and 8 SARS-CoV-2 convalescent individuals. The research as a whole found: It was noted by the authors that total T cell responses may have been underestimated by the TCR breadth and depth analyses. After vaccination, substantial breadth of spike-specific CD8+ and CD4+ T cell responses was reported. Comparable non-spike TCR breadth was observed between vaccine and placebo recipients, consistent with only spike being contained in the vaccine. Higher spike-specific TCR breadth was observed in Ad26.COV2.S recipients than in placebo recipients (P = 0.0014).

Inclusive of the bounding cysteine and phenylalanine, the CDR3 is 15 residues long. Only CDR3 DNA is held: 45 bases, read in frame from base 1. CDR1 and CDR2, looked up from the germline V gene (reference sequence), are SGHKS and YYEKEE. V and J are trimmed by 4 bases and 4 bases, and the gene matches miss 8 bases of the junction. The immunoSEQ Assay was used to sequence TCRbeta CDR3 regions. After extraction, genomic DNA underwent amplification by bias-controlled multiplex PCR, followed by high-throughput sequencing. In the source study's methods: To quantify the absolute abundance of each unique TCRbeta CDR3 region, sequences were collapsed and filtered. T cell fraction was estimated by normalization of TCRbeta template counts to usable DNA, with usable DNA being measured through amplification of reference genes present in all nucleated cells. Repertoire TCRs were annotated as SARS-CoV-2-specific when V gene, CDR3 amino acid sequence and J gene were exactly matched to a known reactive TCR set. The reference SARS-CoV-2 TCR set was derived from MIRA and filtered for enrichment in COVID-19-positive ImmuneCODE repertoires, a step that removed public or cross-reactive TCRs. Based on the MIRA antigens, annotated TCRs were further analysed at the level of specific ORF or position within ORF. Depth was the summed frequency of annotated unique rearrangements, while breadth was defined as annotated unique rearrangements over total unique productive rearrangements. Two-sided Wilcoxon rank-sum tests were used to compare TCR breadth between groups. TCRdb carries this immuneACCESS record with in-frame sequences only. Its versions omit some clonotypes, under half of them owing to an unresolved V gene in the studies checked, with the rest unexplained. D and trimming come from the DNA, and the V and J calls and clone size come from that table. The sample data list about 350,000 clones, and about 90% of these were observed just once. Of the sample, 3% to 4% falls within the top ten clones.

On this clone itself: Which antigen it targets is not known. Base qualities are not recorded, but no much larger clone differs from it by a single base.

What the time point label conveys for this sample: individuals recovered from natural SARS-CoV-2 infection. The TCR was taken from a human donor who had recovered from COVID-19. The sequences come from peripheral blood, collected after recovery from COVID-19. The chain uses TRBV5-5 and TRBJ2-1; a stretch of 7 junction bases matches TRBD2. The CDR3 amino acid sequence is: CASSPERGEYNEQFF. At the DNA level, the sequence is TGTGCCAGCAGCCCAGAGCGGGGTGAGTACAATGAGCAGTTCTTC.